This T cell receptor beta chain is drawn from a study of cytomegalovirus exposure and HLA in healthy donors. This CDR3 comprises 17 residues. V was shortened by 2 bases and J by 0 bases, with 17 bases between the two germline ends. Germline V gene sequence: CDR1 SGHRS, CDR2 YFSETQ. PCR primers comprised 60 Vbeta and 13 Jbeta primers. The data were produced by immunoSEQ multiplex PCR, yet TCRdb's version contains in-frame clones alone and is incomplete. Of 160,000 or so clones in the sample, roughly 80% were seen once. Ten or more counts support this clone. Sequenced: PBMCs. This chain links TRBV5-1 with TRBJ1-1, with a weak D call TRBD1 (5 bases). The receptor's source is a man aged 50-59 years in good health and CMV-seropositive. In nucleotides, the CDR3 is TGCGCCAGCAGCTTTATGGCAGGGCAGATGATGAACACTGAAGCTTTCTTT. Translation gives CASSFMAGQMMNTEAFF.